A single sample gave rise to the 7 T cell receptor beta chains below, sequenced in a study of breast tumors, draining lymph nodes, adjacent tissues. TCRdb re-analysed the multiplex PCR reads in MiXCR, keeping a single row per CDR3 protein. The table has about 270,000 distinct CDR3 sequences, over 30% seen once. Axillary draining lymph nodes of breast cancer patients supplied the node samples. The sequenced material came from axillary lymph node tissue. The receptors derive from a female donor with breast cancer. Some clones in this sample may be carry-over from other donors' samples.

The chain employs TRBV2 and TRBJ1-2; 7 nucleotides align to TRBD1. This CDR3 region has 14 residues. After removal of 5 bases from V and 8 bases from J, the junction contained 11 bases not matched to a gene. Germline CDR1 reads SNHLY; CDR2 reads FYNNEI. The CDR3 protein is CASSREQGLRGYTF. The CDR3 region has the DNA TGTGCCAGCAGTAGGGAACAGGGGCTGCGGGGCTACACCTTC.

The chain links TRBV28 to TRBJ2-1; 7 bases map to TRBD1. Germline CDR1 and CDR2: MDHEN and SYDVKM. The V gene end was trimmed by 6 bases and the J gene end by 9 bases; junction bases not matched to a gene: 8. CDR3 length: 13 residues. The CDR3 nucleotides read TGTGCCAGCAGGTCGACAGGGCTTGGTGAGCAGTTCTTC. Protein: CASRSTGLGEQFF.

This clonotype was detected only once. A much larger clone sits a single nucleotide away, making a read error possible. The chain has TRBV11-2 and TRBJ2-2; TRBD2 aligns across 9 bases. This CDR3 region has 17 residues. V was clipped by 5 bases and J by 0 bases; unmatched bases: 7. CDR1 is SGHAT, CDR2 FQNNGV, per germline. CDR3 sequence: CASSPASGTANTGELFF. Written as DNA, the CDR3 is TGTGCCAGCAGCCCAGCTAGCGGGACAGCGAACACCGGGGAGCTGTTTTTT.

On this clonotype: A much larger clonotype is one base distant, so this may be a read error. The J gene is TRBJ2-7, the V gene TRBV20-1, with 9 nucleotides matching TRBD2. CDR3 size: 14 residues. Looked up from germline, CDR1 is DFQATT and CDR2 is SNEGSKA (reference sequence). V gave up 2 bases and J gave up 6 bases; unmatched junction bases: 8. The CDR3 loop reads CSARRAGGPAEQYF. DNA of the CDR3: TGCAGTGCTAGAAGGGCGGGAGGGCCTGCCGAGCAGTACTTC.

This clonotype was counted ten times or more. The chain joins TRBV9 to TRBJ2-7, with D tentatively TRBD1 (6 bases). Trimming removed 3 bases at V and 3 bases at J, with 10 bases between. The CDR3 has 13 amino acids. Germline lookup yields CDR1 SGDLS and CDR2 YYNGEE. CDR3 sequence: CASSGGQSYEQYF. In DNA, the CDR3 is TGTGCCAGCAGCGGGGGACAAAGCTACGAGCAGTACTTC.

In this sample, this clonotype turned up many times. The chain is built from TRBV11-2 and TRBJ2-3; 13 bases are shared with TRBD2. The CDR3 is 21 residues long. With 5 bases clipped from V and 4 bases from J, the junction kept 21 bases outside the gene matches. Germline-derived CDR1 and CDR2 are SGHAT and FQNNGV. CDR3 sequence (DNA): TGTGCCAGCAGCGGAGTGGTGGGACTAGCGGGACCTCTGCTGATCGCAGATACGCAGTATTTT. Protein: CASSGVVGLAGPLLIADTQYF. The full variable domain, completed using reference TRBV11-2 and TRBJ2-3, is EAGVAQSPRYKIIEKRQSVAFWCNPISGHATLYWYQQILGQGPKLLIQFQNNGVVDDSQLPKDRFSAERLKGVDSTLKIQPAKLEDSAVYLCASSGVVGLAGPLLIADTQYFGPGTRLTVL.

Many counts were recorded for this clonotype. The chain links TRBV2 to TRBJ1-1, with no clear D. The CDR3 contains 11 residues. The V gene's germline CDR1 is SNHLY and CDR2 FYNNEI. V was pared by 11 bases and J by 7 bases, with 14 bases between. CDR3 nucleotide sequence: TGTGCCTTCAAGGAGGAGGGTGAAGCTTTCTTT. It yields the protein CAFKEEGEAFF.